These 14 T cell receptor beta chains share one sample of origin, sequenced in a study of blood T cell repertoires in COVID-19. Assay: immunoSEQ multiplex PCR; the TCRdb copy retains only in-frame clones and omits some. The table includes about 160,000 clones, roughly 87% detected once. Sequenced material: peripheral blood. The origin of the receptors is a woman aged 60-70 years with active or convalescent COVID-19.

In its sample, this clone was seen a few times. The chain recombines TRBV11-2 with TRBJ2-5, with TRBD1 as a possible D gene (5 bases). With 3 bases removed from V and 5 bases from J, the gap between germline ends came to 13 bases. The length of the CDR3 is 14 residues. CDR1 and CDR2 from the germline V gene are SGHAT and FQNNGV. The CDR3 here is CASSLGLNVETQYF. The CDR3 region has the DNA TGTGCCAGCAGCTTGGGGCTAAATGTGGAGACCCAGTACTTC. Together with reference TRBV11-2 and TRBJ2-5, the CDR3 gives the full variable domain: EAGVAQSPRYKIIEKRQSVAFWCNPISGHATLYWYQQILGQGPKLLIQFQNNGVVDDSQLPKDRFSAERLKGVDSTLKIQPAKLEDSAVYLCASSLGLNVETQYFGPGTRLLVL.

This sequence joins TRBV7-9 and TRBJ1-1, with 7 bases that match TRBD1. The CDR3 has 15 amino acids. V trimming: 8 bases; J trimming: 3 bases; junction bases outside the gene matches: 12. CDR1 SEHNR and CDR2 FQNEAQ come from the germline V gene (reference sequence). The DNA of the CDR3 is TGTGCCAGCCGGGACAGCGTCGCAGGGGACACTGAAGCTTTCTTT. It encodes CASRDSVAGDTEAFF.

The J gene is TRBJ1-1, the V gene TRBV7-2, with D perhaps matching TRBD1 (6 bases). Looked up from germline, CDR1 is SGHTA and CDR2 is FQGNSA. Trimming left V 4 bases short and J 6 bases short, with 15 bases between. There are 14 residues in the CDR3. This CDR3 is CASSWTTGQSEAFF. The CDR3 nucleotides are TGTGCCAGCAGCTGGACAACTGGACAGTCTGAAGCTTTCTTT.

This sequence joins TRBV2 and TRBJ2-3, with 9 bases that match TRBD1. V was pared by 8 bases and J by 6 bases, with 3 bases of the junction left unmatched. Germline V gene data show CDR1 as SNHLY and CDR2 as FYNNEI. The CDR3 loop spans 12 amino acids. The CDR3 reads CASGTGWDTQYF. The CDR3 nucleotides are TGTGCCAGCGGGACAGGGTGGGATACGCAGTATTTT.

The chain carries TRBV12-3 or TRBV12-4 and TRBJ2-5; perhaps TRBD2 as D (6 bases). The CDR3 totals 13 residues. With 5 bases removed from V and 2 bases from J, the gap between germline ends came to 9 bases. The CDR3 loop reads CASSEGLQETQYF. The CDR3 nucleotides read TGTGCCAGCAGTGAGGGACTGCAAGAGACCCAGTACTTC.

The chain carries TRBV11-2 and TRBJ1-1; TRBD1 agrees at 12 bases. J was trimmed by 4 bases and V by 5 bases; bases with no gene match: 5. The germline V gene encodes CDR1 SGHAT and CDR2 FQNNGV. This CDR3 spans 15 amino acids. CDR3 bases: TGTGCCAGCAGCCAAGAGGGACAGGGGGCCACTGAAGCTTTCTTT. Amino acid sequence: CASSQEGQGATEAFF.

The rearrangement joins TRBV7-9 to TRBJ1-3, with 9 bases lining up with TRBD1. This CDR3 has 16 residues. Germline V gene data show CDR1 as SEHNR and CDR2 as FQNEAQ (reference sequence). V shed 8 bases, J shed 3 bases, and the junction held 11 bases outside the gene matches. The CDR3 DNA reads TGTGCCAGCTCGGGACAGGGAAGGTCGGATGGAAACACCATATATTTT. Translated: CASSGQGRSDGNTIYF.

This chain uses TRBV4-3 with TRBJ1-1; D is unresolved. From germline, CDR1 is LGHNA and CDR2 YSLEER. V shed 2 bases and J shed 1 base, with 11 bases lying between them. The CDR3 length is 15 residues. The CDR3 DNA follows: TGCGCCAGCAGCCAATCGCCTCAAGCGAACACTGAAGCTTTCTTT. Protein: CASSQSPQANTEAFF.

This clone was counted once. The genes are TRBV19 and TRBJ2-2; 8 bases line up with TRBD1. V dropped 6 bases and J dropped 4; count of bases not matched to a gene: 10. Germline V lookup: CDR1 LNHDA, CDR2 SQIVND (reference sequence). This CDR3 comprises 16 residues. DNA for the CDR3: TGTGCCAGTAGCTCAGGGGGACAGGCAGGCACCGGGGAGCTGTTTTTT. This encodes CASSSGGQAGTGELFF.

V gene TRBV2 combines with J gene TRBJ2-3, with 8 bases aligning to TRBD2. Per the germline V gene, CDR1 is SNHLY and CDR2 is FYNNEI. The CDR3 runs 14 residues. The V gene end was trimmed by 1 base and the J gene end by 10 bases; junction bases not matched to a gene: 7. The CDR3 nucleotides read TGTGCCAGCAGTGAAGGAGGCGGGGGGAGGGCGCAGTATTTT. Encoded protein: CASSEGGGGRAQYF.

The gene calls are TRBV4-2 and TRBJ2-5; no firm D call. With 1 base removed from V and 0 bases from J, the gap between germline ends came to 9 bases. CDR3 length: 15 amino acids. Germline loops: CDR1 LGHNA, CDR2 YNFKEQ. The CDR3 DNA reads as TGTGCCAGCAGCCAAGCCAGTATGTACCAAGAGACCCAGTACTTC. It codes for CASSQASMYQETQYF.

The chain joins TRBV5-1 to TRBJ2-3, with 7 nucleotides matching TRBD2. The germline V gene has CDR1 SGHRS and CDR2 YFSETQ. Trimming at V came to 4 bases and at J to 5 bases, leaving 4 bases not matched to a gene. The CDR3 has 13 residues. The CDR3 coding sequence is TGCGCCAGCAGCACAGCGGGGAGAGATACGCAGTATTTT. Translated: CASSTAGRDTQYF.

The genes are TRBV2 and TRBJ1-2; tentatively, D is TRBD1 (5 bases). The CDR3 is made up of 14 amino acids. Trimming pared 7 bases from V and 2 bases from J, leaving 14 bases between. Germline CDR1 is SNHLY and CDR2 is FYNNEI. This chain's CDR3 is CASTSGPGNYGYTF. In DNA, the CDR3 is TGTGCCAGCACGTCGGGTCCAGGGAACTATGGCTACACCTTC.

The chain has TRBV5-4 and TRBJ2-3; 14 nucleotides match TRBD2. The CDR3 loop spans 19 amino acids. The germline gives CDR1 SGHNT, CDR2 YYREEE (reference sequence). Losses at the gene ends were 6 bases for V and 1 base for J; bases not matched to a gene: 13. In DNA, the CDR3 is TGTGCCAGCACCCCAAATGGACTAGCGGGGGGCGGGGGCACAGATACGCAGTATTTT. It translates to CASTPNGLAGGGGTDTQYF.